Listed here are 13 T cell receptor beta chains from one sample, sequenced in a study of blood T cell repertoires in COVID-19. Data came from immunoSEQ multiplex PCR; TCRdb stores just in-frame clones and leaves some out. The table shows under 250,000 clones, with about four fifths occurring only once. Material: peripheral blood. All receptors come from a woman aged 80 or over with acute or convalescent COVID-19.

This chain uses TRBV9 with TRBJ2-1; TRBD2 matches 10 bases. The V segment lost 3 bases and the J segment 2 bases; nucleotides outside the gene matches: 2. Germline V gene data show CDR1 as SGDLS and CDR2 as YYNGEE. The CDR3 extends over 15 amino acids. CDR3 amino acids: CASSEAGGAYNEQFF. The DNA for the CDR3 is TGTGCCAGCAGCGAAGCGGGGGGGGCCTACAATGAGCAGTTCTTC.

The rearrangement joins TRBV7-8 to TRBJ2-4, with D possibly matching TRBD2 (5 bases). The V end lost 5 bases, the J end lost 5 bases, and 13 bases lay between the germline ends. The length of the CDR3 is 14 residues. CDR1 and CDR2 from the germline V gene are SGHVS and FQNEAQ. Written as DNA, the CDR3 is TGTGCCAGCAGCCCCTTGGGGAGTCAAAACATTCAGTACTTC. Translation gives CASSPLGSQNIQYF.

For the CDR3, the DNA is TGTGCCAGCAGCCAAGACAGGGTATTTAACTATGGCTACACCTTC. Its translation is CASSQDRVFNYGYTF. This chain links TRBV6-5 with TRBJ1-2; the match to TRBD1 covers 7 bases. V dropped 6 bases and J dropped 1; count of bases not matched to a gene: 8. This CDR3 is built from 15 residues. In germline, CDR1 is MNHEY, CDR2 SVGAGI.

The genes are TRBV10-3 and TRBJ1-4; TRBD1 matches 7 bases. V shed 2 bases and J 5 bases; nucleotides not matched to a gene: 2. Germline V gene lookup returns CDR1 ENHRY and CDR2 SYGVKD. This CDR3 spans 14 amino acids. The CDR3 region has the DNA TGTGCCATCAGTGAGGGCAGGGGGAATGAAAAACTGTTTTTT. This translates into CAISEGRGNEKLFF.

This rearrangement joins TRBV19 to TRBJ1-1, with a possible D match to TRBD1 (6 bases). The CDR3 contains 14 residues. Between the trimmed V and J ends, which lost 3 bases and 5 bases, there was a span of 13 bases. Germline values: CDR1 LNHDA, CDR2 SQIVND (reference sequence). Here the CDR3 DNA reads TGTGCCAGTAGTATCCGGGGGGCGGTAACTGAAGCTTTCTTT. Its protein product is CASSIRGAVTEAFF. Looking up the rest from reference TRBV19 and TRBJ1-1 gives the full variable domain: DGGITQSPKYLFRKEGQNVTLSCEQNLNHDAMYWYRQDPGQGLRLIYYSQIVNDFQKGDIAEGYSVSREKKESFPLTVTSAQKNPTAFYLCASSIRGAVTEAFFGQGTRLTVV.

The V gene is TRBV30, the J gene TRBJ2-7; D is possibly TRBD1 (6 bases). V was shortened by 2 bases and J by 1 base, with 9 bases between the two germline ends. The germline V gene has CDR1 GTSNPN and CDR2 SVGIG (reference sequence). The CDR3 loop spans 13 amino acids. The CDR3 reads CAWSRDRSYEQYF. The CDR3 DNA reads TGTGCCTGGAGTCGCGACAGGTCCTACGAGCAGTACTTC.

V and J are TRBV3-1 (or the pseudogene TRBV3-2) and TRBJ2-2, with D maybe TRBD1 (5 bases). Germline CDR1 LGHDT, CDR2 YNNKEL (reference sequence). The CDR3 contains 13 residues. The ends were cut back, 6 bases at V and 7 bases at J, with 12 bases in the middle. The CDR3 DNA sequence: TGTGCCAGCAGACAGGCAAATGGCGGGGAGCTGTTTTTT. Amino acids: CASRQANGGELFF.

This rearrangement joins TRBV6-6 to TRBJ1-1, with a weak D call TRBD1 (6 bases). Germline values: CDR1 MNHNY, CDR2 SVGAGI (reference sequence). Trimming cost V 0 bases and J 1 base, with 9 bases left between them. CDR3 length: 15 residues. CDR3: CASSYSGRGNTEAFF. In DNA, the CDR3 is TGTGCCAGCAGTTACTCGGGCAGGGGGAACACTGAAGCTTTCTTT.

The CDR3 sequence is CATEGTSGGNEQFF. CDR3 DNA: TGTGCCACCGAGGGGACTAGCGGGGGAAATGAGCAGTTCTTC. The chain uses TRBV6-5 and TRBJ2-1, with 14 bases aligning to TRBD2. The CDR3 is 14 residues long. Germline V gene lookup returns CDR1 MNHEY and CDR2 SVGAGI. The V and J ends lost 10 bases and 7 bases, in that order; junction bases with no gene match: 6.

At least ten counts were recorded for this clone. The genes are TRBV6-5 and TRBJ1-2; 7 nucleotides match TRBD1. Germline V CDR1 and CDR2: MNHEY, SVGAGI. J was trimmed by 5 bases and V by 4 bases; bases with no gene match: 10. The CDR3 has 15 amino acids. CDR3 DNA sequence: TGTGCCAGCAGTTTAACTCCACAGGGGAGGTATGGCTACACCTTC. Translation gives CASSLTPQGRYGYTF.

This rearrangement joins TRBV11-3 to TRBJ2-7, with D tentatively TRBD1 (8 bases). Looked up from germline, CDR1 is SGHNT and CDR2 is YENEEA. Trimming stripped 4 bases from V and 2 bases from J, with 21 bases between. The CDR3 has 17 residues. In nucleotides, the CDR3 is TGTGCCAGCAGCTCTAGCTCCAGGGGGCGGGGGCCCTACGAGCAGTACTTC. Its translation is CASSSSSRGRGPYEQYF.

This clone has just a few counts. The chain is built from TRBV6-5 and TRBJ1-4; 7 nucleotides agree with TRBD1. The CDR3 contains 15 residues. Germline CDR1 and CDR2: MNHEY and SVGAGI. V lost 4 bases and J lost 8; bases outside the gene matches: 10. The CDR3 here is CASSSRGTVPEKLFF. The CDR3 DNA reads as TGTGCCAGCAGTTCACGGGGGACAGTCCCCGAAAAACTGTTTTTT.

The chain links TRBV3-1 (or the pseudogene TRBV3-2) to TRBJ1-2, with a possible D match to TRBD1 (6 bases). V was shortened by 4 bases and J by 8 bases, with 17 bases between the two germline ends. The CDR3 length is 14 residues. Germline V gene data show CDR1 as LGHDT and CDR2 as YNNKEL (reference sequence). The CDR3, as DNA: TGTGCCAGCAGCCCATGGACAGAAACTATGGGCTACACCTTC. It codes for CASSPWTETMGYTF.